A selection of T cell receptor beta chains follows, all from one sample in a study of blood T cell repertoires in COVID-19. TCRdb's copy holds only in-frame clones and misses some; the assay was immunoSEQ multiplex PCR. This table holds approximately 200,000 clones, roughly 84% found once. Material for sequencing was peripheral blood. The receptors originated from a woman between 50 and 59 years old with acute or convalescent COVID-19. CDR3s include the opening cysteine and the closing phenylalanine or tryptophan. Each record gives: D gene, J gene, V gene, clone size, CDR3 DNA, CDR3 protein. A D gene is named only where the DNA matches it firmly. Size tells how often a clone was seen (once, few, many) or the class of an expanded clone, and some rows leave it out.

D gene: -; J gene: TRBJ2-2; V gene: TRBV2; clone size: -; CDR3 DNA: TGTGCCACCGGACAGTCGTACACCGGGGAGCTGTTTTTT; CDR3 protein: CATGQSYTGELFF
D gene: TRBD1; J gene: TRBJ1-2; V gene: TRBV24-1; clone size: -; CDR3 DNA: TGTGCCACAAAAGGACAGGGTAGGGGCTACACCTTC; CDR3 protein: CATKGQGRGYTF
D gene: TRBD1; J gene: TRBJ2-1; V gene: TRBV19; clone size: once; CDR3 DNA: TGTGCCACCGGACAGGCGCTCTCGACCTACAATGAGCAGTTCTTC; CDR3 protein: CATGQALSTYNEQFF
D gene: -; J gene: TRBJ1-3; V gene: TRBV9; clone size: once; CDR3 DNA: TGTGCCAGCAGCGTAGAGACCCCAGGGTCTCGAAACACCATATATTTT; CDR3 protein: CASSVETPGSRNTIYF
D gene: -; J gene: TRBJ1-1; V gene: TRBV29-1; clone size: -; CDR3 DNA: TGCTGCGAGCCCCGACAGGAGACGAACACTGAAGCTTTCTTT; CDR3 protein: CCEPRQETNTEAFF
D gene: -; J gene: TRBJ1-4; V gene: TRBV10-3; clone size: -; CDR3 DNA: TGTGCCATCAGTGGGGGGGATCATGAAAAACTGTTTTTT; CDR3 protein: CAISGGDHEKLFF
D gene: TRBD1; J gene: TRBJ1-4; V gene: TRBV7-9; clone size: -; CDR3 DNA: TGTGCCAGCAGCCGGACAGGGGATGAAAAACTGTTTTTT; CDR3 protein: CASSRTGDEKLFF
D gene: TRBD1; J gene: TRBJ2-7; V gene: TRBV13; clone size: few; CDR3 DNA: TGTGCCAGCAGCCTGACAGGGGAGGACTCCTACGAGCAGTACTTC; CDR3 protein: CASSLTGEDSYEQYF
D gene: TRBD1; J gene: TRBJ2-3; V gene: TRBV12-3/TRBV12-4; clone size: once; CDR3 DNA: TGTGCCAGCAGTCGACAGGGATCAGATACGCAGTATTTT; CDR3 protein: CASSRQGSDTQYF
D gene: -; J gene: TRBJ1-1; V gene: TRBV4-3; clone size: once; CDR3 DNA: TGCGCCAGCAGCCAAGAAAGAGGCACTGAAGCTTTCTTT; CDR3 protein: CASSQERGTEAFF
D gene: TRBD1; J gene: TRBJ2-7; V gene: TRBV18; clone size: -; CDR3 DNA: TGTGCCAGCTCACCACCGTCAAAGGGGGCCCACTCAGAAAACTACGGGCAGTACTTC; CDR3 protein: CASSPPSKGAHSENYGQYF
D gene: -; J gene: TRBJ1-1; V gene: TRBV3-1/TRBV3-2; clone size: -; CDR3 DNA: TGTGCCAGCAGCCTCCGGAGTGTCCCTGAAGCTTTCTTT; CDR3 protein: CASSLRSVPEAFF
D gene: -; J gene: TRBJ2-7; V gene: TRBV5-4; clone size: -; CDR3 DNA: TGTGCCAGCAGCTTGGCCAATAGTTACGAGCAGTACTTC; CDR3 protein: CASSLANSYEQYF
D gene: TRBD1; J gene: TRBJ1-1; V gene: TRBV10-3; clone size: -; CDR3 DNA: TGTGCCAGCGCCCCCAAGGGGGCGCGGAACACTGAAGCTTTCTTT; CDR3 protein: CASAPKGARNTEAFF
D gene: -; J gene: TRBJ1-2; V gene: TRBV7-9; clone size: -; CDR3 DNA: TGTGCCAGCAGCGCTACCCGACAGGATGGCTACACCTTC; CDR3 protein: CASSATRQDGYTF
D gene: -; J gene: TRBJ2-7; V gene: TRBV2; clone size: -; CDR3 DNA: TGTGCCTTAGGGGGGGGATCCTACGAGCAGTACTTC; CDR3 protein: CALGGGSYEQYF
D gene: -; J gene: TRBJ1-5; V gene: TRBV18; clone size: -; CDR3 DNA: TGTGCCAGTAACACAGGGCAGGGTGGCCAGCCCCAGCATTTT; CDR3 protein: CASNTGQGGQPQHF
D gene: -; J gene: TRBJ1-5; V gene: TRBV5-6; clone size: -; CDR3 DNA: TGTGCCAGCAGCTTGCAGGGTTTAGGCAATCAGCCCCAGCATTTT; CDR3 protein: CASSLQGLGNQPQHF
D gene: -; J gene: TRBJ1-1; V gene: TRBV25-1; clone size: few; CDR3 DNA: TGTGCCAGCAGGTCTTCTGGGGCCGGCTTAGGCACTGAAGCTTTCTTT; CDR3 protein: CASRSSGAGLGTEAFF
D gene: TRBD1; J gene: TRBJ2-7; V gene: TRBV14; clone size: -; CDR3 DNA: TGTGCCAGCAGCCTTACGTCCGGGACAGGGGTAAACGAGCAGTACTTC; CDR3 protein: CASSLTSGTGVNEQYF
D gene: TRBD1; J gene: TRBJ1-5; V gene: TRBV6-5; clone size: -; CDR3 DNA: TGTGCCAGCAGTTCCGAGGGGGCTAAGGGTCAGCCCCAGCATTTT; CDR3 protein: CASSSEGAKGQPQHF
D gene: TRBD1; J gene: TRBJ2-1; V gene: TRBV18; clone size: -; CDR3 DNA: TGTGCCAGCGCCGGGACAGAATTTTACAATGAGCAGTTCTTC; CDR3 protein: CASAGTEFYNEQFF
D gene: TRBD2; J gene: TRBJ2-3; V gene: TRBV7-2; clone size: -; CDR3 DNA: TGTGCCAGCAGCTTGGGGGGGTCGATCACAGATACGCAGTATTTT; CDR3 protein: CASSLGGSITDTQYF
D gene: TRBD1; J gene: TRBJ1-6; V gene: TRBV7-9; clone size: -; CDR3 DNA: TGTGCCAGCAGCTTAGAGACAGGGGGGAATTCACCCCTCCACTTT; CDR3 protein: CASSLETGGNSPLHF
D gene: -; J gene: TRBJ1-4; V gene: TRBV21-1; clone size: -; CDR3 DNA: TGTGCCAGCAGCAAAGAGGGGGACAGGGTAGGTGAAAAACTGTTTTTT; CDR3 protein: CASSKEGDRVGEKLFF
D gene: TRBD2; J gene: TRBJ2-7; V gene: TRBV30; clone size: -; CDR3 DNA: TGTGCCTGGAGTGTACCAGACCTAAGGACTAGCGGGAGTCCCGAGCAGTACTTC; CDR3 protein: CAWSVPDLRTSGSPEQYF
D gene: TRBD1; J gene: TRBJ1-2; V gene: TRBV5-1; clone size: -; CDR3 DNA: TGCGCCAGCAGCTACGGACAGGGGGTTGGCTACACCTTC; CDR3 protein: CASSYGQGVGYTF
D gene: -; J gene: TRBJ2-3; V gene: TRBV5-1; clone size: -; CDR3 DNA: TGCGCCAGCAGCCGGGGGAGCAACACAGATACGCAGTATTTT; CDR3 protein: CASSRGSNTDTQYF
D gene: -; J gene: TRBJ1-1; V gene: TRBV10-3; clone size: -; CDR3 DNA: TGTGCCATCAGTGAACCTAGGGGGACTGAAGCTTTCTTT; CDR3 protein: CAISEPRGTEAFF
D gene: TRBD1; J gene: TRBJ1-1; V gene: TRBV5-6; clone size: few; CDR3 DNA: TGTGCCAGCAGCTCAAGGACAGGGGGCCTAACCCGGAACACTGAAGCTTTCTTT; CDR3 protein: CASSSRTGGLTRNTEAFF
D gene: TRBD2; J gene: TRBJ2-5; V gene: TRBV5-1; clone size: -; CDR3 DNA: TGCGCCAGCAGCGGCGGGACTATCCAAGAGACCCAGTACTTC; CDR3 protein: CASSGGTIQETQYF
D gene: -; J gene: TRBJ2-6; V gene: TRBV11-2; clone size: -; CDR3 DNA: TGTGCCAGCAGCTTGGGTGGGGCCTTTGGGGCCAACGTCCTGACTTTC; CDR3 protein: CASSLGGAFGANVLTF
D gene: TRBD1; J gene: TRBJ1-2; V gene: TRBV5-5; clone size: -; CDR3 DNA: TGTGCCAGCAGCTGGTCAGGGGGCGATGGCTACACCTTC; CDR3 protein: CASSWSGGDGYTF
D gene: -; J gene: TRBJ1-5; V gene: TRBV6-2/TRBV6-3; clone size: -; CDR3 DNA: TGTGCCAGCAGTTTTGCCGGGAGTAGCAATCAGCCCCAGCATTTT; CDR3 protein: CASSFAGSSNQPQHF
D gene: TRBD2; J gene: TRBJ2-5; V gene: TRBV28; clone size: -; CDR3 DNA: TGTGCCAGCAGTTTTGGGCACAGGACTAGCGGGAGGCCAGAGACCCAGTACTTC; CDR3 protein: CASSFGHRTSGRPETQYF
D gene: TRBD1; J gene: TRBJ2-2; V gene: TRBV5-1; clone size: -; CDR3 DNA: TGCGCCAGCAGCTTGGCCCCAGGGGGCATGGGCACCGGGGAGCTGTTTTTT; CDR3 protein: CASSLAPGGMGTGELFF
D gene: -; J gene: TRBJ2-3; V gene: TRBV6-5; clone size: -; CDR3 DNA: TGTGCCAGCAGTACCCTCCGGTCGAAAACAGATACGCAGTATTTT; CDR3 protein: CASSTLRSKTDTQYF
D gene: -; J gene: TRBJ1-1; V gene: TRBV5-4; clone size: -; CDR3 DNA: TGTGCCAGCAGCTTGGGGGGGCTGGACACTGAAGCTTTCTTT; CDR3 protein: CASSLGGLDTEAFF
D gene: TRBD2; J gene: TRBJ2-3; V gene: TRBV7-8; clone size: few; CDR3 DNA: TGTGCCAGCAGCTTATCGCTAGCGGGAGGGGATACGCAGTATTTT; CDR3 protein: CASSLSLAGGDTQYF
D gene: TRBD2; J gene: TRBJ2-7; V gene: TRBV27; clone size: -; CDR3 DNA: TGTGCCAGCAGTTTACGTCTAGCGGGGACCGGCGAGCAGTACTTC; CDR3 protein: CASSLRLAGTGEQYF
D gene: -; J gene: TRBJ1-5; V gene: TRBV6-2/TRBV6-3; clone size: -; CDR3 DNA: TGTGCCAGCAGTTACCTTCGGGGGCAGCCCCAGCATTTT; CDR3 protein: CASSYLRGQPQHF
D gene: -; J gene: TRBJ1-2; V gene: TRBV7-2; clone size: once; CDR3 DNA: TGTGCCAGCAGCTTAGAGCTAAACTATGGCTACACCTTC; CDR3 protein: CASSLELNYGYTF
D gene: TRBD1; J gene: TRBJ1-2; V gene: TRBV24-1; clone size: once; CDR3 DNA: TGTGCCACCAGTGACCCGTCGGGACAGGGTTCCTATGGCTACACCTTC; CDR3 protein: CATSDPSGQGSYGYTF
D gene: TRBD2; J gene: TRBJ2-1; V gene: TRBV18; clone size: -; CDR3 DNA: TGTGCCAGCTCACTTAGCGGGGGGGCTCGGAATGAGCAGTTCTTC; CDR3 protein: CASSLSGGARNEQFF
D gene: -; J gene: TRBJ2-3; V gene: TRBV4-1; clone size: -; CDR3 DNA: TGCGCCAGCAGCCCCCCGCTAGCATCAGATACGCAGTATTTT; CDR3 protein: CASSPPLASDTQYF
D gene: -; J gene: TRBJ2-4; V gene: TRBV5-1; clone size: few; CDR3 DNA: TGCGCCAGCAGATTGGCCAGGGGAAACATTCAGTACTTC; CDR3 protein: CASRLARGNIQYF
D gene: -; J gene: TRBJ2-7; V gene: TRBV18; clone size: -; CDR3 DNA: TGTGCCAGCTCACCAAATTTAGCAGGACAAACAATTTCCTACGAGCAGTACTTC; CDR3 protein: CASSPNLAGQTISYEQYF
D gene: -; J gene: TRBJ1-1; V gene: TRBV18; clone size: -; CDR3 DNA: TGTGCCAGCTCACCCTCGGTGGCAGGCGAAGCTTTCTTT; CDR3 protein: CASSPSVAGEAFF
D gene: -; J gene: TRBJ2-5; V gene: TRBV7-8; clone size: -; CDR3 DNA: TGTGCCAGCAGCTTATTCGGAGGAACACAAGAGACCCAGTACTTC; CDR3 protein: CASSLFGGTQETQYF
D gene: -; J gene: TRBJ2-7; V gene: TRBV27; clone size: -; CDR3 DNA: TGTGCCAGCAGTTTTCTCGGGCGGGGAGAGCAGTACTTC; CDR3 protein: CASSFLGRGEQYF
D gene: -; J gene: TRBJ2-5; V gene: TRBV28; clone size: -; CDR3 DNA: TGTGCCAGCAGAACTAGCCAAGAGACCCAGTACTTC; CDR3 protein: CASRTSQETQYF
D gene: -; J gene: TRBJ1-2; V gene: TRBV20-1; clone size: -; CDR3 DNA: TGCAGTGCTAGTCGGGGAAAAGATGGCTACACCTTC; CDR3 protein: CSASRGKDGYTF
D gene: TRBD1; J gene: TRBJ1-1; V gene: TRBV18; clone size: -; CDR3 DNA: TGTGCCAGCTCACCGGACAGGCCAAACACTGAAGCTTTCTTT; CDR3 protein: CASSPDRPNTEAFF